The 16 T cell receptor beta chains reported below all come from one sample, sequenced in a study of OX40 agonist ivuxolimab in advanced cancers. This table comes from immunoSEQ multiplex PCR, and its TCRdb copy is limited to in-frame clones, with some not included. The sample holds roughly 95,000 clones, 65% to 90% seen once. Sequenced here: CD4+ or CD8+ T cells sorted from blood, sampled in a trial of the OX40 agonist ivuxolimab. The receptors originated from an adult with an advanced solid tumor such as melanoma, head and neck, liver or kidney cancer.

The CDR3 region has the DNA TGCGCCAGCGCCTACCTATCGGGGGCGCGCGAGCAGTACTTC. Amino acids: CASAYLSGAREQYF. The chain carries TRBV5-1 and TRBJ2-7; D may be TRBD1 or TRBD2 (6 bases each). CDR3 length: 14 residues. Germline lookup yields CDR1 SGHRS and CDR2 YFSETQ. The V end lost 7 bases, the J end lost 6 bases, and 20 bases lay between the germline ends.

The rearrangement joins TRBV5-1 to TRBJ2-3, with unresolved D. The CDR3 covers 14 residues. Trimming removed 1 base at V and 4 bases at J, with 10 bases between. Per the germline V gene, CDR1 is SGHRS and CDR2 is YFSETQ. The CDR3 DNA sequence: TGCGCCAGCAGCTTGATCCCTAATGCAGATACGCAGTATTTT. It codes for CASSLIPNADTQYF.

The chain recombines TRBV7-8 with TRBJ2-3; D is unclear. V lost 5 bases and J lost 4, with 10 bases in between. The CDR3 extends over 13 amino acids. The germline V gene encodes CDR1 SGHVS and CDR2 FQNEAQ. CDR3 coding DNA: TGTGCCAGCAGCGGACGACTTGCAGATACGCAGTATTTT. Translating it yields CASSGRLADTQYF.

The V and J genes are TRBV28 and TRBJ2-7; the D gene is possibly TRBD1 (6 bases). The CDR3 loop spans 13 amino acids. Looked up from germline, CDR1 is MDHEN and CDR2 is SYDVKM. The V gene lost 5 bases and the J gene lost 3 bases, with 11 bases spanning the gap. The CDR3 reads CASSPGQSYEQYF. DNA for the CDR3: TGTGCCAGCAGTCCTGGACAGAGCTACGAGCAGTACTTC.

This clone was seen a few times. The CDR3 coding sequence is TGTGCCAGCAGCCCGGGGTCCAACACCATATATTTT. Translation: CASSPGSNTIYF. The chain carries TRBV6-5 and TRBJ1-3; D remains unclear. V lost 6 bases, J lost 7 bases, and 10 bases lay in between. This CDR3 region has 12 residues. Germline V lookup: CDR1 MNHEY, CDR2 SVGAGI.

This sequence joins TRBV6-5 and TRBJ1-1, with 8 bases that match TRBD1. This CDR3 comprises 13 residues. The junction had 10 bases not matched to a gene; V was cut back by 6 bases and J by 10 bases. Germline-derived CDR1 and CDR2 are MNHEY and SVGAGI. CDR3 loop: CASRPNQGAVAFF. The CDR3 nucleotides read TGTGCCAGCAGACCCAATCAGGGGGCTGTAGCTTTCTTT.

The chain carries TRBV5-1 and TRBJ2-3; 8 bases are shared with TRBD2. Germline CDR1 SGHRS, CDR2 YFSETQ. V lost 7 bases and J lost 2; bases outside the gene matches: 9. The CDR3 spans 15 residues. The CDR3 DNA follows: TGCGCCAGCGGATCTAGCGGGTGGACCACAGATACGCAGTATTTT. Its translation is CASGSSGWTTDTQYF.

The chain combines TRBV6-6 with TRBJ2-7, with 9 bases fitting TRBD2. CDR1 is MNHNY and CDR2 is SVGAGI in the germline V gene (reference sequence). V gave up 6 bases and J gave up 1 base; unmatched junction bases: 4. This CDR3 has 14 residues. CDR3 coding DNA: TGTGCCAGCAGGAGGACTAGCGATTCCTACGAGCAGTACTTC. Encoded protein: CASRRTSDSYEQYF.

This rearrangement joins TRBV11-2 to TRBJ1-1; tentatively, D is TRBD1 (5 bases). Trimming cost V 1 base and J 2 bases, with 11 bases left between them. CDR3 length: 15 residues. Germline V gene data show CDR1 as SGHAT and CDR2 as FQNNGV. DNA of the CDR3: TGTGCCAGCAGCTTAGTTCGCAGGGCTAACACTGAAGCTTTCTTT. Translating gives CASSLVRRANTEAFF. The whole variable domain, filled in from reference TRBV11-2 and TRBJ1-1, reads EAGVAQSPRYKIIEKRQSVAFWCNPISGHATLYWYQQILGQGPKLLIQFQNNGVVDDSQLPKDRFSAERLKGVDSTLKIQPAKLEDSAVYLCASSLVRRANTEAFFGQGTRLTVV.

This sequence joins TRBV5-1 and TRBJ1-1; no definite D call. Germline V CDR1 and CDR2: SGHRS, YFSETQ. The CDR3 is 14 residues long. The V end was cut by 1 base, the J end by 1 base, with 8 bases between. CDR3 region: CASSLKPGNTEAFF. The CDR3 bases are TGCGCCAGCAGCTTGAAGCCGGGGAACACTGAAGCTTTCTTT.

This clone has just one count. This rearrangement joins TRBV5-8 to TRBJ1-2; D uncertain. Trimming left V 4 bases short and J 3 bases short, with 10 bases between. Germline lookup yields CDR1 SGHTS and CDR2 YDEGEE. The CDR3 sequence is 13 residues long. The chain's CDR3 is CASSPDGDYGYTF. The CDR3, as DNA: TGTGCCAGCAGCCCGGACGGAGACTATGGCTACACCTTC.

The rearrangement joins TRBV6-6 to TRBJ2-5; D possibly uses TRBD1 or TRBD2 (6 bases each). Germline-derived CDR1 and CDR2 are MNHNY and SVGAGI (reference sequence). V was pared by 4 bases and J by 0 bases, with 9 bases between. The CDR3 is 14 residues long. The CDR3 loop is CASSSRGHQETQYF. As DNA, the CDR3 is TGTGCCAGCAGTTCCCGGGGGCACCAAGAGACCCAGTACTTC.

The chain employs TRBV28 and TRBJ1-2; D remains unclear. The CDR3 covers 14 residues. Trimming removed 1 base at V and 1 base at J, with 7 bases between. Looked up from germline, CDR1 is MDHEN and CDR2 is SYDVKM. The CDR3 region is CASSLYDGNYGYTF. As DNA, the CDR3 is TGTGCCAGCAGTTTATACGACGGTAACTATGGCTACACCTTC.

CDR3 residues: CSVGGTSGRSGGYNEQFF. For the CDR3, the DNA is TGCAGCGTTGGAGGGACTAGCGGGAGGAGTGGGGGGTACAATGAGCAGTTCTTC. The chain couples TRBV29-1 to TRBJ2-1, with 15 bases fitting TRBD2. Germline CDR1 SQVTM, CDR2 ANQGSEA. CDR3 length: 18 residues. J gave up 4 bases and V 4 bases, and 11 bases lay outside the gene matches.

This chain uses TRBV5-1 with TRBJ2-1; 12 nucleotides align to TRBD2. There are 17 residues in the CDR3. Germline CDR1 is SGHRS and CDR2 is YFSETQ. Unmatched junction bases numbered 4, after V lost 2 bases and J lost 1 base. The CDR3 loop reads CASSLGTSGPSYNEQFF. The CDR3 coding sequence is TGCGCCAGCAGCTTAGGGACTAGCGGGCCGTCCTACAATGAGCAGTTCTTC.

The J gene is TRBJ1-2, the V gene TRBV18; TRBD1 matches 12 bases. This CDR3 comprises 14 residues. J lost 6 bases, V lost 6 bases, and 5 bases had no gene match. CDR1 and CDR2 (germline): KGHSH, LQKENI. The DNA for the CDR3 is TGTGCCAGCTCGGCCGGGACAGGGGGCGATGGCTACACCTTC. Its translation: CASSAGTGGDGYTF. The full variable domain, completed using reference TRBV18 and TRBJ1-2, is NAGVMQNPRHLVRRRGQEARLRCSPMKGHSHVYWYRQLPEEGLKFMVYLQKENIIDESGMPKERFSAEFPKEGPSILRIQQVVRGDSAAYFCASSAGTGGDGYTFGSGTRLTVV.